Listed below are T cell receptor beta chains from one sample, sequenced in a study of blood T cell repertoires in COVID-19. Clones were read by immunoSEQ multiplex PCR, and TCRdb kept only the in-frame ones, dropping some. The sample records 80,000 to 100,000 clones, around 80% being singletons. The sample consisted of peripheral blood. The receptors stem from a man aged 50-60 years who had recovered from COVID-19. CDR3s include the opening cysteine and the closing phenylalanine or tryptophan. Each record gives: CDR3 protein, V gene, J gene.

CASGFSTGGANYGYTF	TRBV12-5	TRBJ1-2
CASRRGTGGGEKLFF	TRBV7-2	TRBJ1-4
CAISESTSVNEQFF	TRBV10-3	TRBJ2-1
CASSKPGLTYNEQFF	TRBV6-2/TRBV6-3	TRBJ2-1
CASSLVERDTEAFF	TRBV11-2	TRBJ1-1
CASSKAGGPNEQFF	TRBV7-2	TRBJ2-1
CAWSRTGVITEAFF	TRBV30	TRBJ1-1
CASHDRVVTEAFF	TRBV19	TRBJ1-1
CASSWTGDQPQHF	TRBV12-3/TRBV12-4	TRBJ1-5
CASSQDAGSVNEQFF	TRBV4-1	TRBJ2-1
CASSMHPGQAVFLDGYTF	TRBV19	TRBJ1-2
CASALGASGFADTQYF	TRBV12-5	TRBJ2-3
CASSSRDRDEKLFF	TRBV19	TRBJ1-4
CASSNVGGRGNTEAFF	TRBV21-1	TRBJ1-1